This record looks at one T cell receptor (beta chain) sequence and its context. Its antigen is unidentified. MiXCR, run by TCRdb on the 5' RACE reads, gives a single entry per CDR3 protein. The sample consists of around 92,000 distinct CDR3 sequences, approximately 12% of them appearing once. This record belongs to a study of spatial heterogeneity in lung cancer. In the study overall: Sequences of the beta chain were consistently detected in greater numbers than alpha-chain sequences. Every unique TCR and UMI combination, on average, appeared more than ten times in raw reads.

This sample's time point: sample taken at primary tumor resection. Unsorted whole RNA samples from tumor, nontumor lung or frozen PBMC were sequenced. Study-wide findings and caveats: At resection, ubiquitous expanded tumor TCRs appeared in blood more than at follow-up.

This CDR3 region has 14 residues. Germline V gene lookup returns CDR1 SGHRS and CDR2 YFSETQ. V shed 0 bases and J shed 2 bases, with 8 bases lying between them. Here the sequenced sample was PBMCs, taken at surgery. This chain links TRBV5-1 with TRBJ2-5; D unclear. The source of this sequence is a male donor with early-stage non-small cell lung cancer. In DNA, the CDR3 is TGCGCCAGCAGCTTGGTAACTCCGCAAGAGACCCAGTACTTC. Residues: CASSLVTPQETQYF. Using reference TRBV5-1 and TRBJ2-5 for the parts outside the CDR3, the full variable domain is KAGVTQTPRYLIKTRGQQVTLSCSPISGHRSVSWYQQTPGQGLQFLFEYFSETQRNKGNFPGRFSGRQFSNSRSEMNVSTLELGDSALYLCASSLVTPQETQYFGPGTRLLVL.